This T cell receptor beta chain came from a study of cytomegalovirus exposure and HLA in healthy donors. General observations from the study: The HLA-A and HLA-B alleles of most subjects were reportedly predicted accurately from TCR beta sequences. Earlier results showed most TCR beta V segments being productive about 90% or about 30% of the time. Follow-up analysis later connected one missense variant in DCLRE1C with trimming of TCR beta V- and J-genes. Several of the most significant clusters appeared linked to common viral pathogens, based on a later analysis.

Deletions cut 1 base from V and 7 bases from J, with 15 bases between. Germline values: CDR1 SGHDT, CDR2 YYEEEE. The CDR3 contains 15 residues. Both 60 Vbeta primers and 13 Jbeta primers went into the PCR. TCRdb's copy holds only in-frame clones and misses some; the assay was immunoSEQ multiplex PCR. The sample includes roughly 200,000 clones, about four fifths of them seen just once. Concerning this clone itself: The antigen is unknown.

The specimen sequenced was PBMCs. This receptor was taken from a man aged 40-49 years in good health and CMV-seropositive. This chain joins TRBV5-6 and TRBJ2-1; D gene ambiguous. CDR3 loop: CASSLRRVGRNEQFF. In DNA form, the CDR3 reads TGTGCCAGCAGCTTGAGGAGAGTAGGTAGGAATGAGCAGTTCTTC.